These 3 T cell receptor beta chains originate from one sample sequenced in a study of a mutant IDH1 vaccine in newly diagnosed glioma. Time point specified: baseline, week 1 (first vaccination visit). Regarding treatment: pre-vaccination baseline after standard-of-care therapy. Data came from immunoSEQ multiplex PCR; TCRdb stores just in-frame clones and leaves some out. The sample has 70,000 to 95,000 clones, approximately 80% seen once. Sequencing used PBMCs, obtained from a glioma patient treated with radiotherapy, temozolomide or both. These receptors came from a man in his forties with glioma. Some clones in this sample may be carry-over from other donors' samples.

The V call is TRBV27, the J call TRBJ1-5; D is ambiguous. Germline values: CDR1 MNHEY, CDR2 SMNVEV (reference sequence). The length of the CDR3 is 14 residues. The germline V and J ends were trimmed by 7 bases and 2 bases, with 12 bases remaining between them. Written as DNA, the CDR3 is TGTGCCAGCAAGCCTAGCACCGGCAATCAGCCCCAGCATTTT. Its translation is CASKPSTGNQPQHF.

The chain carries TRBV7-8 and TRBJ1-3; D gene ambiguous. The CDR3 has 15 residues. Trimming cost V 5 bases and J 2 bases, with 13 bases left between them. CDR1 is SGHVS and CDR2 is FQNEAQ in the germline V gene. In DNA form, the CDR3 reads TGTGCCAGCAGCCCCTGGGGTTCGACTGGAAACACCATATATTTT. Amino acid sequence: CASSPWGSTGNTIYF.

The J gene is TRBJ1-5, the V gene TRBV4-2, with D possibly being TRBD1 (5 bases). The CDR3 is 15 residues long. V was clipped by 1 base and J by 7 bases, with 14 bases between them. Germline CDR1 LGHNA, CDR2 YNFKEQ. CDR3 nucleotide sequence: TGTGCCAGCAGCCAAGGGGGGGAGGACGGACAGCCCCAGCATTTT. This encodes CASSQGGEDGQPQHF.